The present TCR beta chain was sequenced within a study of T-cell reconstitution after alpha-beta-depleted transplantation in children. This clonotype was recorded a few times. CDR1 is SGHRS, CDR2 YFSETQ, per germline. The CDR3 runs to 15 residues. V lost 0 bases and J lost 7; bases outside the gene matches: 5. The library targeted TCRbeta and was prepared with unique molecular identifiers. One entry per CDR3 protein, called by TCRdb with MiXCR from the PCR reads. This sample yields fewer than 550,000 distinct CDR3 sequences, of which around 10% are seen a single time; less than 15% belongs to the top ten.

The source material was PBMCs, mostly from graft donor cells, sampled 180 days after TCRalphabeta/CD19-depleted stem cell transplant. This clonotype originated in a female patient younger than 10 who had a stem cell transplant for aplastic anemia, so the T cells may come from the graft donor. The gene calls are TRBV5-1 and TRBJ2-1; TRBD1 aligns across 9 bases. CDR3 coding DNA: TGCGCCAGCAGCTTGGAAACGGACAGGGGTAATGAGCAGTTCTTC. Its translation: CASSLETDRGNEQFF.